The 25 T cell receptor beta chains reported below all come from one sample, sequenced in a study of T cells in Graves' hyperthyroidism and ophthalmopathy. Amplified regions were TCR beta CDR3 sequences from RNA transcripts. The HTBI set primed first-round TCR CDR3 RT-PCR. Via MiXCR, TCRdb re-called the multiplex PCR reads, giving one row per CDR3 protein. The sample contains some 570,000 distinct CDR3 sequences, more than 13% of which appear only once. What was sequenced was blood. The receptors originated from a woman aged 18-29 years with Graves' ophthalmopathy.

This clonotype has just a few counts. The chain carries TRBV30 and TRBJ2-1; TRBD2 is a possible D gene (6 bases). The CDR3 has 16 amino acids. Germline values: CDR1 GTSNPN, CDR2 SVGIG (reference sequence). The V and J ends lost 3 bases and 7 bases respectively, with 22 bases between them. The CDR3 sequence is CAWSSTNPGVANEQFF. CDR3 in DNA: TGTGCCTGGAGCTCAACTAACCCGGGAGTAGCAAATGAGCAGTTCTTC.

CDR3 nucleotide sequence: TGCAGTGCTCCTTCTAGCGGTCGGACGGGGACCGGGGAGCTGTTTTTT. Protein: CSAPSSGRTGTGELFF. J is TRBJ2-2 and V is TRBV20-1; 7 positions agree with TRBD2. CDR3 size: 16 residues. Losses at the gene ends were 5 bases for V and 5 bases for J; bases not matched to a gene: 14. Germline CDR1 reads DFQATT; CDR2 reads SNEGSKA (reference sequence).

This clonotype came up many times. The V call is TRBV7-6, the J call TRBJ2-7, with 7 nucleotides matching TRBD1. This CDR3 comprises 15 residues. Germline V gene lookup returns CDR1 SGHVS and CDR2 FNYEAQ. Trimming cost V 0 bases and J 2 bases; bases outside gene matches: 4. The CDR3 region is CASSLARTGTYEQYF. For the CDR3, the DNA is TGTGCCAGCAGCTTAGCGCGGACAGGTACCTACGAGCAGTACTTC.

This clonotype was observed many times. The V call is TRBV3-1, the J call TRBJ2-5; no reliable D call. Germline loops: CDR1 LGHDT, CDR2 YNNKEL (reference sequence). With 5 bases removed from V and 5 bases from J, the gap between germline ends came to 12 bases. This CDR3 is 13 amino acids long. The CDR3 nucleotides read TGTGCCAGCAGCGAGAGTAAGGAGGAGACCCAGTACTTC. This translates into CASSESKEETQYF.

This clonotype was picked up many times. The chain uses TRBV12-3 or TRBV12-4 and TRBJ2-2, with 11 nucleotides matching TRBD1. V shed 7 bases, J shed 4 bases, and the junction held 5 bases outside the gene matches. The CDR3 has 15 amino acids. The CDR3 here is CASTFGTGGTGELFF. The CDR3 DNA reads TGTGCCAGCACTTTTGGGACAGGGGGCACCGGGGAGCTGTTTTTT.

This sequence joins TRBV9 and TRBJ2-2; TRBD2 agrees at 7 bases. V was pared by 0 bases and J by 6 bases, with 5 bases of the junction left unmatched. Looked up from germline, CDR1 is SGDLS and CDR2 is YYNGEE. The CDR3 contains 15 residues. CDR3 residues: CASSVATSIAGELFF. The CDR3 DNA reads as TGTGCCAGCAGCGTAGCGACTAGCATAGCCGGGGAGCTGTTTTTT.

This clonotype has a count of ten or more. V gene TRBV11-1 combines with J gene TRBJ2-7; D not certain. The CDR3 covers 12 residues. Germline CDR1 reads SGHAT; CDR2 reads FQDESV (reference sequence). Trimming took off 2 bases at V and 7 bases at J, with 9 bases between the two ends. CDR3: CASSLRPREQYF. As DNA, the CDR3 is TGTGCCAGCAGCTTAAGACCTCGGGAGCAGTACTTC.

The chain carries TRBV9 and TRBJ2-3; 11 bases line up with TRBD2. The V gene's germline CDR1 is SGDLS and CDR2 YYNGEE. With 0 bases clipped from V and 2 bases from J, the junction kept 2 bases outside the gene matches. The CDR3 extends over 16 amino acids. The CDR3 protein is CASSVDSGGDTDTQYF. In DNA form, the CDR3 reads TGTGCCAGCAGCGTAGATAGCGGGGGGGACACAGATACGCAGTATTTT.

This clonotype occurred a few times. The chain uses TRBV19 and TRBJ1-1, with D maybe TRBD1 (5 bases). CDR3 length: 13 residues. The ends were cut back, 5 bases at V and 3 bases at J, with 10 bases in the middle. Germline V gives CDR1 LNHDA, CDR2 SQIVND (reference sequence). In DNA form, the CDR3 reads TGTGCCAGTAGTGGGGGAACATACACTGAAGCTTTCTTT. Its translation is CASSGGTYTEAFF.

This clonotype was counted at least ten times. This chain joins TRBV12-3 or TRBV12-4 and TRBJ2-1; TRBD2 might be the D (5 bases). V was clipped by 6 bases and J by 8 bases, with 20 bases between them. The CDR3 has 15 residues. The CDR3 bases are TGTGCCAGCAGAGGGCGGGCCACGGGTCCCGATGAGCAGTTCTTC. This codes for CASRGRATGPDEQFF.

This clonotype was observed at least ten times. V and J are TRBV11-1 and TRBJ2-7; D unclear. Germline-derived CDR1 and CDR2 are SGHAT and FQDESV (reference sequence). Trimming pared 0 bases from V and 3 bases from J, leaving 6 bases between. This CDR3 comprises 13 residues. For the CDR3, the DNA is TGTGCCAGCAGCTTAGCGCTGGACTACGAGCAGTACTTC. It translates to CASSLALDYEQYF.

The chain joins TRBV12-3 or TRBV12-4 to TRBJ2-2; D gene uncertain. V gave up 2 bases and J gave up 7 bases, with 11 bases separating them. This CDR3 is built from 14 residues. DNA for the CDR3: TGTGCCAGCAGTTTATCCGCTATAGTCGGGGAGCTGTTTTTT. The encoded protein is CASSLSAIVGELFF.

Note on this clonotype: A much bigger clone sits one base away, suggesting this may be a read error. This chain uses TRBV6-2 or TRBV6-3 with TRBJ2-3; 7 nucleotides align to TRBD2. The CDR3 is made up of 15 amino acids. In germline, CDR1 is MNHEY, CDR2 SVGEGT. CDR3 nucleotides: TGTGCCAGCACCCCCCGGGGCGGGAGCACAGATACGCTGTATTTT. Residues: CASTPRGGSTDTLYF.

This clonotype was counted ten times or more. This chain uses TRBV7-2 with TRBJ2-7; tentatively, D is TRBD1 (6 bases). V lost 4 bases and J 5 bases, leaving 12 bases between the germline ends. CDR1 is SGHTA, CDR2 FQGNSA, per germline. This CDR3 contains 13 residues. DNA for the CDR3: TGTGCCAGCAGCTCCAATCAGGGGAACGAGCAGTACTTC. It yields the protein CASSSNQGNEQYF.

This clonotype was counted between two and nine times. The genes are TRBV19 and TRBJ1-1; D is perhaps TRBD1 (5 bases). V lost 3 bases and J 5 bases, leaving 10 bases between the germline ends. This CDR3 is built from 13 residues. The V gene's germline CDR1 is LNHDA and CDR2 SQIVND (reference sequence). In DNA, the CDR3 is TGTGCCAGTAGTATTCTGGGGGGGACTGAAGCTTTCTTT. It yields the protein CASSILGGTEAFF. The entire variable domain, with the rest obtained from reference TRBV19 and TRBJ1-1, is as follows: DGGITQSPKYLFRKEGQNVTLSCEQNLNHDAMYWYRQDPGQGLRLIYYSQIVNDFQKGDIAEGYSVSREKKESFPLTVTSAQKNPTAFYLCASSILGGTEAFFGQGTRLTVV.

This clonotype occurred a few times. V usage is TRBV29-1 and J usage is TRBJ2-1; 11 positions agree with TRBD2. The trim removed 0 bases at V and 6 bases at J, leaving 10 bases unmatched. This CDR3 has 17 amino acids. Looked up from germline, CDR1 is SQVTM and CDR2 is ANQGSEA. The CDR3 spells CSVEDKTSGSPGNEQFF. The CDR3 DNA reads TGCAGCGTTGAAGATAAAACTAGCGGGAGTCCCGGCAATGAGCAGTTCTTC.

This clonotype was counted a few times. The chain carries TRBV20-1 and TRBJ1-5, with 7 bases lining up with TRBD1. V dropped 6 bases and J dropped 2; count of bases not matched to a gene: 10. There are 15 residues in the CDR3. The germline V gene encodes CDR1 DFQATT and CDR2 SNEGSKA (reference sequence). CDR3 in DNA: TGCAGTGCCGAGCCATCTACAGGGGGCAATCAGCCCCAGCATTTT. It translates to CSAEPSTGGNQPQHF.

The sample holds many counts of this clonotype. The chain couples TRBV2 to TRBJ1-1; TRBD1 is a possible D gene (6 bases). V dropped 7 bases and J dropped 0 bases, with 18 bases sitting between them. Per the germline V gene, CDR1 is SNHLY and CDR2 is FYNNEI. CDR3 length equals 16 residues. This chain's CDR3 is CASKGGLRTLNTEAFF. The CDR3 DNA follows: TGTGCCAGCAAGGGGGGGTTGCGCACTTTGAACACTGAAGCTTTCTTT.

This clonotype was observed at least ten times. The chain links TRBV7-9 to TRBJ1-1, with TRBD1 identical over 7 bases. Germline V gives CDR1 SEHNR, CDR2 FQNEAQ (reference sequence). The length of the CDR3 is 14 residues. V lost 6 bases and J lost 2; bases outside the gene matches: 6. CDR3 region: CASREGQTNTEAFF. In nucleotides, the CDR3 is TGTGCCAGCAGGGAGGGACAGACTAACACTGAAGCTTTCTTT.

A note on this clonotype: It may be a read error: a sequence one base away is much more abundant. This sequence joins TRBV2 and TRBJ1-5; tentatively, D is TRBD1 (6 bases). V lost 8 bases to trimming and J lost 7 bases, with 21 bases between them. Germline lookup yields CDR1 SNHLY and CDR2 FYNNEI. This CDR3 contains 15 residues. This chain's CDR3 is CASGGLQGLGQPQHF. The DNA of the CDR3 is TGTGCCAGCGGTGGACTACAGGGATTAGGACAGCCCCAGCATTTT.

This clonotype showed up just a few times. The chain is built from TRBV19 and TRBJ2-3; D call uncertain. Trimming shortened V by 6 bases and J by 0 bases, and 7 bases separated the two germline ends. CDR1 and CDR2 from the germline V gene are LNHDA and SQIVND (reference sequence). This CDR3 has 13 amino acids. CDR3 amino acids: CASRPRSTDTQYF. CDR3 coding DNA: TGTGCCAGTAGGCCGCGTAGCACAGATACGCAGTATTTT.

This clonotype was seen at least ten times. The CDR3 DNA follows: TGTGCCTGTCAGGATGGGGAGGCCTACGAGCAGTACTTC. Amino acid sequence: CACQDGEAYEQYF. The chain employs TRBV10-3 and TRBJ2-7; D possibly corresponds to TRBD2 (6 bases). Trimming pared 11 bases from V and 2 bases from J, leaving 16 bases between. The germline V gene encodes CDR1 ENHRY and CDR2 SYGVKD. The CDR3 contains 13 residues.

There are a few counts of this clonotype. The chain couples TRBV9 to TRBJ1-5; possibly TRBD1 for D (5 bases). Trimming took 2 bases from V and 1 from J, leaving 13 bases between them. The CDR3 extends over 16 amino acids. Germline values: CDR1 SGDLS, CDR2 YYNGEE. CDR3 protein: CASSVFRVSSNQPQHF. DNA of the CDR3: TGTGCCAGCAGCGTCTTCAGGGTATCGAGCAATCAGCCCCAGCATTTT.

This chain links TRBV20-1 with TRBJ2-4; 8 bases line up with TRBD1. Germline V gives CDR1 DFQATT, CDR2 SNEGSKA (reference sequence). V trimming: 6 bases; J trimming: 0 bases; junction bases outside the gene matches: 10. The CDR3 has 16 amino acids. The CDR3 reads CSARDRTSLAKNIQYF. The CDR3, as DNA: TGCAGTGCGCGGGACAGGACTTCACTAGCCAAAAACATTCAGTACTTC.

The rearrangement joins TRBV2 to TRBJ1-1; 7 nucleotides align to TRBD1. The CDR3 consists of 15 residues. With V trimmed by 7 bases and J by 1 base, 9 bases remained unmatched. The germline CDR1 and CDR2 sequences are SNHLY and FYNNEI. CDR3 protein: CASIPPTGANTEAFF. In nucleotides, the CDR3 is TGTGCCAGCATCCCCCCAACAGGGGCGAACACTGAAGCTTTCTTT.